This TCR beta chain came from a study of T cells in Graves' hyperthyroidism and ophthalmopathy (dated by TCRdb to the late 2010s). With respect to the entire study: Peripheral blood samples were taken at initial diagnosis, before any treatment was given. To identify distinguishing TCR V-J signatures, a discovery cohort of around 100 patients was used, comprising under 45 with Graves' ophthalmopathy and 57 with stable Graves' hyperthyroidism. Whether ophthalmopathy could be predicted prospectively was tested in an independent validation cohort made up of roughly 20 hyperthyroidism patients plus 17 patients who later progressed to ophthalmopathy. For training and testing, the 100 or so patients in the discovery cohort were randomly divided in a 7:3 ratio. Thyroid tissue and blood T-cell repertoires from more than five Graves' hyperthyroidism patients were also compared in the study. After blood sampling, hyperthyroidism patients were treated with methimazole at a starting dose of 30 mg daily, and ophthalmopathy patients were treated with high-dose intravenous methylprednisolone. TCR Vbeta CDR3 sequencing of roughly 140 peripheral blood samples (roughly 41 ophthalmopathy, 75 or so hyperthyroidism and about 17 progressor patients) is reported in the paper. Broader findings and caveats from the paper: Sample size was not statistically predetermined, and investigators were not blinded to group allocation. Most expanded thyroid clonotypes (frequency above 0.001) were also found in blood, which suggests that blood repertoires may mirror thyroid immune responses. In validation, progression to ophthalmopathy was predicted by the model with 70% to 71% sensitivity and approximately 78% specificity, a median of approximately 6.5 months before onset. A model built on a 13 V-J signature distinguished ophthalmopathy from stable hyperthyroidism, reaching 85% to 90% sensitivity and about 81% specificity in cross-validation and 80%/75% in testing.

V is trimmed back by 3 bases and J by 5 bases, and the junction contains 10 bases that no gene match accounts for. Reading from cysteine to phenylalanine, the CDR3 counts 16 amino acids. Only the CDR3 part of the read is kept: 48 bases, read in frame from the first base. With respect to this clonotype: The antigen this receptor binds is unknown. No qualities accompany the bases; no much larger clone lies one base away.

TCR beta CDR3 regions were amplified from RNA transcripts. A first-round RT-PCR of the TCR CDR3 used the HTBI primer set with the Qiagen OneStep RT-PCR kit. The libraries were constructed in a second round of multiplex PCR and then size-selected and purified. Libraries were sequenced paired-end with 100 bp reads on an Illumina HiSeq2000. Per the authors' processing: SOAPnuke was used to process the raw data, removing reads that contained adapters or uncalled bases, had a mean Phred below 15, or lacked an exact match to the constant primer or identifier. COPE v1.2.5 was used to merge the high-quality paired reads, and each unique nucleotide sequence was defined as a clonotype. MiTCR v1.1 was used to align clonotypes to the IMGT TRBV, TRBD and TRBJ reference segments. Analysis was restricted to V-J combinations with a frequency above 0.0001, which covered 98% to 99.2% of repertoires. A TCS score was defined as the ratio of F50 (clonal expansion) to E x V (chaos), with BLOSUM62-based TCRdist applied between CDR3 peptides within each V-J. Welch's t-statistics and random forest reduced fewer than 550 V-J features to about 12, which were used in a naive Bayes classifier (R e1071). The public reads were reprocessed in TCRdb via fastp at Q25 and MiXCR, keeping in-frame beta chains. All rows with the same CDR3 protein become a single entry with the most common DNA and genes. The V and J calls reflect TCRdb's pipeline rather than the authors' work. The sample table contains about 360,000 distinct CDR3 sequences; only one count was recorded for 15% to 17% of them. Of the sample, 25% to 30% falls within the top ten clones.

The hyperthyroidism patients were between 18 and 65 years old and newly diagnosed, with a disease duration of less than 2 months. Exclusion was applied to patients with uncontrolled infections, other autoimmune diseases, pregnancy or lactation. Clinical symptoms, serum thyroxine and TRAb, thyroid ultrasound, and orbital computed tomography formed the basis for the diagnoses. Blood from progressor patients was collected at the time of first diagnosis with hyperthyroidism, before any ophthalmopathy symptoms had appeared. Ficoll-Paque density gradient centrifugation was used to isolate PBMCs from around 9.1 ml of fresh peripheral blood. Patients classed as progressors first received a Graves' hyperthyroidism diagnosis and then went on to develop ophthalmopathy during follow-up. Total RNA was extracted using Trizol reagent, and RNA quality was assessed on an Agilent 2100 Bioanalyzer.

Source material: blood. The sequence was collected from a woman younger than 30 with Graves' hyperthyroidism that later progressed to Graves' ophthalmopathy. The chain was built from TRBV12-3 or TRBV12-4 and TRBJ2-7; 10 middle bases align to TRBD2. Here is the DNA: TGTGCCAGCAGTTTTCCTAGCGGGAGCCCTAGACACGAGCAGTACTTC. Its translation reads: CASSFPSGSPRHEQYF.